This TCR beta chain was profiled in a study of blood T cell repertoires in COVID-19. TCRdb's table, derived via immunoSEQ multiplex PCR, lists solely in-frame clones and lacks some. Seen here are under 150,000 clones, about 82% observed once, and the top ten hold about 3%. This receptor was obtained from a woman aged 40 to 55 with active or convalescent COVID-19. Sequenced input: peripheral blood.

CDR3 sequence reads: CASSLTGAGEKLFF. As DNA, the CDR3 is TGCGCCAGCAGCTTGACAGGGGCGGGCGAAAAACTGTTTTTT. The V call is TRBV5-1, the J call TRBJ1-4; 7 bases align to TRBD1. CDR1 and CDR2 (germline): SGHRS, YFSETQ. The trim removed 1 base at V and 8 bases at J, leaving 5 bases unmatched. The CDR3 consists of 14 residues.